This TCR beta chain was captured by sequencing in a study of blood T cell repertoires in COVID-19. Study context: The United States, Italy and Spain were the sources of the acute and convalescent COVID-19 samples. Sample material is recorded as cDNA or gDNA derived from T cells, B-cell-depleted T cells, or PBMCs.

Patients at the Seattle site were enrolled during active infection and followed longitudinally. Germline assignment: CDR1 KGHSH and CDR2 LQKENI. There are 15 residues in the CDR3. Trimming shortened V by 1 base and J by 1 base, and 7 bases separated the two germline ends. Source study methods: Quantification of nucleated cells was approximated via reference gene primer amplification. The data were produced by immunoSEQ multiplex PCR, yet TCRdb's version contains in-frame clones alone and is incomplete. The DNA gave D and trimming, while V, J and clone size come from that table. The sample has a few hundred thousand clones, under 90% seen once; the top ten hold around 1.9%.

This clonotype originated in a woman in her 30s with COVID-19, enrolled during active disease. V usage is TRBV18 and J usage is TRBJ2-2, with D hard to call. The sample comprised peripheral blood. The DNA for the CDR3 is TGTGCCAGCTCACCACTCCCGGGGAACACCGGGGAGCTGTTTTTT. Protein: CASSPLPGNTGELFF.